The 6 T cell receptor beta chains below were found in one sample sequenced in a study of shared clonotypes between healthy human individuals. Only in-frame clones appear in the TCRdb table, and some are missing; sequencing was by immunoSEQ multiplex PCR. The data contain about 650,000 clones, nearly 97% of them singletons. CD8 cells classed as naive were CD45RO-negative and positively selected for CCR7, excluding terminally differentiated effector memory CD45RA+ cells. The material sequenced was naive CD8+ T cells sorted from blood. These TCRs come from a woman aged 25-40 years in good health.

The gene calls are TRBV5-1 and TRBJ2-3; D might be TRBD1 (5 bases). CDR3 length equals 15 residues. The V gene lost 0 bases and the J gene lost 2 bases, with 10 bases spanning the gap. Germline assignment: CDR1 SGHRS and CDR2 YFSETQ. CDR3 sequence: CASSLGQFSTDTQYF. The CDR3 DNA follows: TGCGCCAGCAGCTTGGGACAGTTCTCCACAGATACGCAGTATTTT.

On this clone itself: Other DNA sequences in this sample translate to the same CDR3. This chain joins TRBV7-9 and TRBJ2-5; D not certain. The CDR3 runs 13 residues. Trimming removed 1 base at V and 1 base at J, with 4 bases between. Germline V gene data show CDR1 as SEHNR and CDR2 as FQNEAQ (reference sequence). CDR3 region: CASSLGFQETQYF. The CDR3 DNA sequence: TGTGCCAGCAGCTTAGGCTTCCAAGAGACCCAGTACTTC.

V is TRBV2 and J is TRBJ2-3; either TRBD1 or TRBD2 may supply D (5 bases each). Germline CDR1 and CDR2: SNHLY and FYNNEI. Trimming took 8 bases from V and 2 from J, leaving 11 bases between them. This CDR3 is built from 13 residues. The CDR3 DNA reads TGTGCCAGCTGGTCCGGGACCACAGATACGCAGTATTTT. Encoded protein: CASWSGTTDTQYF.

In this sample, this clone turned up once. The junction does not match germline at one end; this may be a read error. The chain has TRBV29-1 and TRBJ2-5, with 12 bases identical to TRBD2. The germline gives CDR1 SQVTM, CDR2 ANQGSEA. The CDR3 has 14 amino acids. The CDR3 nucleotides are TGCAGCGGCACTAGCGGGAGGACAAGAGAGGCCCAGTACTTC. This encodes CSGTSGRTREAQYF.

The chain uses TRBV5-6 and TRBJ2-5; 13 nucleotides line up with TRBD2. CDR3 length: 16 residues. Germline CDR1 and CDR2: SGHDT and YYEEEE. Trimming removed 0 bases from V and 2 bases from J; junction bases left unmatched: 1. CDR3 sequence: CASSLELAGGQETQYF. The CDR3 DNA is TGTGCCAGCAGCTTGGAACTAGCGGGAGGGCAAGAGACCCAGTACTTC.

The rearrangement uses TRBV19 and TRBJ1-4; tentative D call: TRBD1 (6 bases). The CDR3 loop spans 15 amino acids. Germline loops: CDR1 LNHDA, CDR2 SQIVND (reference sequence). V was shortened by 6 bases and J by 0 bases, with 11 bases between the two germline ends. The CDR3 DNA is TGTGCCAGTAGCGGACAGCTTGCAACTAATGAAAAACTGTTTTTT. Protein: CASSGQLATNEKLFF. Full variable domain (outside the CDR3, taken from reference TRBV19 and TRBJ1-4): DGGITQSPKYLFRKEGQNVTLSCEQNLNHDAMYWYRQDPGQGLRLIYYSQIVNDFQKGDIAEGYSVSREKKESFPLTVTSAQKNPTAFYLCASSGQLATNEKLFFGSGTQLSVL.